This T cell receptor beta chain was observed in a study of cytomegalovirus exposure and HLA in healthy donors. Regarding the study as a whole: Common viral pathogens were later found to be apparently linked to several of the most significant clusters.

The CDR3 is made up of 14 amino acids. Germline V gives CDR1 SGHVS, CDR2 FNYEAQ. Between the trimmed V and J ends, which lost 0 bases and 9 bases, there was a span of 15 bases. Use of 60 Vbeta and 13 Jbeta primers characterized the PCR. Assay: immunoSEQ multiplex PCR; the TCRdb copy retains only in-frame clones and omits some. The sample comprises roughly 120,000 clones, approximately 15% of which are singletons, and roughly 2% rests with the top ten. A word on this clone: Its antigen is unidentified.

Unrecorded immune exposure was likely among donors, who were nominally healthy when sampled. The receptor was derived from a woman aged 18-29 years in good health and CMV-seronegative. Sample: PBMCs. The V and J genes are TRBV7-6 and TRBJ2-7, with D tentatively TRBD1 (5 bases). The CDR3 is CASSLASAQGLQYF. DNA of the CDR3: TGTGCCAGCAGCTTAGCGTCGGCCCAGGGATTGCAGTACTTC.